This entry lists 30 T cell receptor beta chains sequenced from one sample in a study of CD8 T cells in ankylosing spondylitis (dated by TCRdb to 2017 to 2019). Libraries were prepared through 5' RACE. Sequenced using an Illumina HiSeq 2500. Through fastp at Q25 and MiXCR, TCRdb rebuilt clones from the public reads, retaining in-frame beta chains. Merged by CDR3 protein, the rows form single entries marked with the most common genes and DNA. Present in this sample are more than 110,000 distinct CDR3 sequences, roughly 8% of which were seen just once. The ten largest clones capture 6% to 8% of the sample. Input material: synovial fluid, either unsorted or a sorted T cell fraction (not recorded which). Source of these receptors: a male donor with ankylosing spondylitis.

This clonotype was picked up a small number of times. The gene calls are TRBV27 and TRBJ2-3, with D possibly TRBD1 on 5 matching bases. This CDR3 is built from 14 residues. The germline V gene has CDR1 MNHEY and CDR2 SMNVEV (reference sequence). Trimming pared 6 bases from V and 2 bases from J, leaving 12 bases between. The CDR3 sequence is CASRFGQFTDTQYF. The CDR3 bases are TGTGCCAGCAGATTCGGACAATTCACAGATACGCAGTATTTT.

J is TRBJ1-6 and V is TRBV6-1; D is possibly TRBD1 (6 bases). Germline-derived CDR1 and CDR2 are MNHNS and SASEGT. V was clipped by 2 bases and J by 10 bases, with 9 bases between them. The CDR3 totals 13 residues. The CDR3 here is CASSEQGYSPLHF. The DNA of the CDR3 is TGTGCCAGCAGTGAACAGGGGTACTCACCCCTCCACTTT.

This clonotype was found a few times. This sequence joins TRBV5-6 and TRBJ1-1; 7 bases fit TRBD1. V lost 4 bases, J lost 4 bases, and 4 bases stayed unmatched. The CDR3 is made up of 13 amino acids. In germline, CDR1 is SGHDT, CDR2 YYEEEE. CDR3 nucleotide sequence: TGTGCCAGCAGCATCGGGACAGCCACTGAAGCTTTCTTT. This codes for CASSIGTATEAFF.

The CDR3 is CASSITGIETQYF. DNA of the CDR3: TGTGCCAGCAGCATCACAGGGATTGAGACCCAGTACTTC. The V gene is TRBV5-6, the J gene TRBJ2-5, with D perhaps matching TRBD1 (6 bases). Germline lookup yields CDR1 SGHDT and CDR2 YYEEEE. The CDR3 contains 13 residues. Trimming pared 4 bases from V and 5 bases from J, leaving 12 bases between.

The rearrangement links TRBV20-1 to TRBJ2-5; D ambiguous. Germline V gene lookup returns CDR1 DFQATT and CDR2 SNEGSKA (reference sequence). V was cut by 3 bases and J by 5 bases, with 4 bases left in between. The CDR3 totals 10 residues. The CDR3, as DNA: TGCAGTGCTAGTTTCGAGACCCAGTACTTC. It specifies CSASFETQYF.

Details on this clonotype: Mismatch with germline at one junction end may stem from a read error. The chain joins TRBV7-7 to TRBJ1-1; D is possibly TRBD1 (6 bases). The germline V gene has CDR1 SSHAT and CDR2 FNYEAQ (reference sequence). This CDR3 is built from 14 residues. The CDR3 sequence: CASSPTRGSTEAFF. CDR3 DNA: TGTGCTAGCAGCCCGACCAGGGGAAGCACTGAAGCTTTCTTT.

There are many counts of this clonotype. The rearrangement uses TRBV20-1 and TRBJ2-5, with D perhaps matching TRBD2 (5 bases). CDR1 is DFQATT, CDR2 SNEGSKA, per germline (reference sequence). The CDR3 totals 12 residues. V was trimmed by 6 bases and J by 5 bases, leaving 13 bases between them. CDR3 bases: TGCAGTGCCGCCGAGGGTTGGGAGACCCAGTACTTC. Its translation is CSAAEGWETQYF.

This clonotype is classed as medium-sized. The chain is built from TRBV5-6 and TRBJ2-1; D not certain. The CDR3 length is 11 residues. Trimming removed 7 bases at V and 7 bases at J, with 9 bases between. The germline CDR1 and CDR2 sequences are SGHDT and YYEEEE. For the CDR3, the DNA is TGTGCCAGCTTGCTCCGGAATGAGCAGTTCTTC. Translated: CASLLRNEQFF.

This clonotype was seen a few times. This sequence joins TRBV2 and TRBJ2-7; D unclear. CDR1 is SNHLY, CDR2 FYNNEI, per germline. The germline V and J ends were trimmed by 6 bases and 2 bases, with 17 bases remaining between them. This CDR3 contains 15 residues. CDR3 nucleotide sequence: TGTGCCAGCAGCCCACCCCTAGGAATTCCCTACGAGCAGTACTTC. Amino acids: CASSPPLGIPYEQYF.

Ten or more counts support this clonotype. The J gene is TRBJ1-1, the V gene TRBV20-1; no clear D gene. CDR3 length equals 12 residues. Looked up from germline, CDR1 is DFQATT and CDR2 is SNEGSKA (reference sequence). Trimming pared 5 bases from V and 2 bases from J, leaving 9 bases between. For the CDR3, the DNA is TGCAGTGCTGGCGCCCCCAACACTGAAGCTTTCTTT. It is translated as CSAGAPNTEAFF.

This clonotype was counted at least ten times. This chain joins TRBV10-3 and TRBJ2-5; 14 nucleotides line up with TRBD2. CDR1 and CDR2 (germline): ENHRY, SYGVKD. V trimming: 4 bases; J trimming: 5 bases; junction bases outside the gene matches: 6. CDR3 length equals 16 residues. The CDR3 reads CAISVTRLAGGETQYF. In DNA, the CDR3 is TGTGCCATCAGTGTGACGCGACTAGCGGGAGGGGAGACCCAGTACTTC.

The chain links TRBV7-8 to TRBJ1-6; D remains ambiguous. Germline CDR1 reads SGHVS; CDR2 reads FQNEAQ. V was shortened by 5 bases and J by 6 bases, with 11 bases between the two germline ends. This CDR3 spans 14 amino acids. DNA for the CDR3: TGTGCCAGCAGCCCCGGACGACTTAATTCACCCCTCCACTTT. Translating it yields CASSPGRLNSPLHF.

There are many counts of this clonotype. The rearrangement uses TRBV4-2 and TRBJ2-3; maybe TRBD1 (5 bases). Deletions cut 1 base from V and 0 bases from J, with 11 bases between. CDR1 and CDR2 (germline): LGHNA, YNFKEQ. The CDR3 is 16 amino acids. The DNA of the CDR3 is TGTGCCAGCAGCCAAGGGACAAGAAGTAGCACAGATACGCAGTATTTT. Translating it yields CASSQGTRSSTDTQYF.

The chain links TRBV29-1 to TRBJ2-3; D perhaps matches TRBD1 (7 bases). Germline CDR1 reads SQVTM; CDR2 reads ANQGSEA. The CDR3 loop spans 13 amino acids. Trimming left V 6 bases short and J 2 bases short, with 12 bases between. CDR3 region: CSVAGQYTDTQYF. CDR3 DNA sequence: TGCAGCGTGGCGGGACAGTACACAGATACGCAGTATTTT.

The rearrangement links TRBV20-1 to TRBJ1-5, with D possibly TRBD1 on 5 matching bases. Germline assignment: CDR1 DFQATT and CDR2 SNEGSKA (reference sequence). The V and J ends lost 4 bases and 7 bases respectively, with 11 bases between them. The CDR3 consists of 12 residues. DNA for the CDR3: TGCAGTGCTACGGCGGGGGACCAGCCCCAGCATTTT. Protein: CSATAGDQPQHF.

The chain is built from TRBV2 and TRBJ2-7; D is undetermined. The CDR3 length is 13 residues. The germline V and J ends were trimmed by 8 bases and 1 base, with 12 bases remaining between them. Germline-derived CDR1 and CDR2 are SNHLY and FYNNEI. CDR3 protein: CASGTTFSYEQYF. The DNA of the CDR3 is TGTGCCAGCGGTACAACCTTTTCCTACGAGCAGTACTTC.

This clonotype was observed many times. The rearrangement links TRBV20-1 to TRBJ2-3; D remains ambiguous. Germline lookup yields CDR1 DFQATT and CDR2 SNEGSKA (reference sequence). V was shortened by 3 bases and J by 2 bases, with 9 bases between the two germline ends. This CDR3 spans 13 amino acids. The CDR3 protein is CSASGDATDTQYF. The CDR3 DNA follows: TGCAGTGCTAGTGGAGACGCCACAGATACGCAGTATTTT.

This clonotype has ten or more counts. The rearrangement uses TRBV12-3 or TRBV12-4 and TRBJ1-1; D perhaps matches TRBD1 (5 bases). This CDR3 is built from 16 residues. Trimming took off 1 base at V and 4 bases at J, with 16 bases between the two ends. Written as DNA, the CDR3 is TGTGCCAGCAGTTTAGAGGGGTATTGGGGTAGCACTGAAGCTTTCTTT. It yields the protein CASSLEGYWGSTEAFF.

This clonotype was picked up many times. V gene TRBV5-1 combines with J gene TRBJ1-5; the D is unclear. There are 13 residues in the CDR3. V was pared by 2 bases and J by 5 bases, with 8 bases between. Germline lookup yields CDR1 SGHRS and CDR2 YFSETQ. The CDR3 reads CASSFFPDQPQHF. CDR3 sequence (DNA): TGCGCCAGCAGCTTTTTCCCCGATCAGCCCCAGCATTTT.

This clonotype was observed many times. The chain employs TRBV9 and TRBJ1-3; unclear D gene. The germline V gene has CDR1 SGDLS and CDR2 YYNGEE. The CDR3 sequence is 15 residues long. Trimming cost V 2 bases and J 0 bases, with 9 bases left between them. CDR3 bases: TGTGCCAGCAGCGTGGACGTAGCCTCTGGAAACACCATATATTTT. This gives the protein CASSVDVASGNTIYF.

At least ten counts were recorded for this clonotype. This chain connects TRBV2 to TRBJ1-6, with no clear D. The CDR3 totals 13 residues. CDR1 and CDR2 (germline): SNHLY, FYNNEI. V was clipped by 3 bases and J by 9 bases, with 9 bases between them. Here the CDR3 DNA reads TGTGCCAGCAGTGAGCAGAAAGGTTCACCCCTCCACTTT. It encodes CASSEQKGSPLHF.

This CDR3 reads CASHPGQGRRPQHF. CDR3 bases: TGTGCCAGCCATCCGGGACAGGGGAGGAGGCCCCAGCATTTT. The gene calls are TRBV2 and TRBJ1-5; 10 nucleotides match TRBD1. The CDR3 consists of 14 residues. V lost 8 bases to trimming and J lost 9 bases; unmatched junction nucleotides: 10. Germline CDR1 and CDR2: SNHLY and FYNNEI.

This clonotype was seen repeatedly, ten times or more. This chain connects TRBV20-1 to TRBJ2-2; 9 bases line up with TRBD1. Germline lookup yields CDR1 DFQATT and CDR2 SNEGSKA (reference sequence). Trimming removed 1 base from V and 4 bases from J; junction bases left unmatched: 10. The CDR3 spans 17 residues. For the CDR3, the DNA is TGCAGTGCTAGAGGTTCCGGGACAGGGCAGGGCACCGGGGAGCTGTTTTTT. Protein product: CSARGSGTGQGTGELFF.

This clonotype has ten or more counts. CDR3 DNA sequence: TGTGCCATCAGTGAGGATGGGGGGTCGGCTTTCTTT. Translated, it gives CAISEDGGSAFF. The rearrangement uses TRBV10-3 and TRBJ1-1; tentative D call: TRBD1 (5 bases). CDR3 length equals 12 residues. Germline-derived CDR1 and CDR2 are ENHRY and SYGVKD. Trimming removed 2 bases from V and 11 bases from J, with 12 bases in between.

This clonotype came up many times. This sequence joins TRBV7-2 and TRBJ2-1; possibly TRBD1 for D (6 bases). This CDR3 comprises 13 residues. V dropped 5 bases and J dropped 7 bases, with 12 bases sitting between them. From germline, CDR1 is SGHTA and CDR2 FQGNSA. The CDR3 DNA reads as TGTGCCAGCAGCGGGAATACAGGGAATGAGCAGTTCTTC. This sequence encodes CASSGNTGNEQFF.

The rearrangement uses TRBV20-1 and TRBJ2-3, with D possibly being TRBD1 (6 bases). Trimming left V 3 bases short and J 1 base short, with 17 bases between. Germline V gives CDR1 DFQATT, CDR2 SNEGSKA (reference sequence). This CDR3 has 16 amino acids. CDR3 coding DNA: TGCAGTGCTAGCGGGGCTACAGGGTTAGGCACAGATACGCAGTATTTT. Encoded protein: CSASGATGLGTDTQYF.

This clonotype was detected a few times. The J gene is TRBJ1-2, the V gene TRBV20-1, with D perhaps matching TRBD1 (6 bases). The CDR3 has 14 amino acids. Germline lookup yields CDR1 DFQATT and CDR2 SNEGSKA (reference sequence). Trimming cost V 0 bases and J 6 bases, with 14 bases left between them. As DNA, the CDR3 is TGCAGTGCTAGAGATCCGAGCAGGGGCGATGGCTACACCTTC. Protein sequence: CSARDPSRGDGYTF.

This clonotype occurred a few times. J is TRBJ2-1 and V is TRBV6-6, with 7 bases aligning to TRBD2. Germline CDR1 and CDR2: MNHNY and SVGAGI (reference sequence). This CDR3 is built from 13 residues. Trimming cost V 9 bases and J 9 bases; bases outside gene matches: 11. The CDR3 region has the DNA TGTGCCAGTAAGGGAGGGGCCCAAGGTGAGCAGTTCTTC. This gives the protein CASKGGAQGEQFF.

In this sample, this clonotype turned up a few times. The chain uses TRBV6-2 or TRBV6-3 and TRBJ1-5, with 7 nucleotides matching TRBD1. This CDR3 is 16 amino acids long. V shed 2 bases, J shed 10 bases, and the junction held 14 bases outside the gene matches. Germline loops: CDR1 MNHEY, CDR2 SVGEGT. The CDR3 DNA follows: TGTGCCAGCAGTTACGAGGGGGCTGAGCGGGGAGGCCCCCAGCATTTT. Protein product: CASSYEGAERGGPQHF.

This clonotype was observed at least ten times. The chain links TRBV24-1 to TRBJ2-2; no definite D call. CDR1 and CDR2 (germline): KGHDR, SFDVKD. Trimming stripped 5 bases from V and 6 bases from J, with 21 bases between. The CDR3 is 17 amino acids. CDR3 DNA sequence: TGTGCCACCAGTGTGGGTCGCTTGTTGGTGATCGCCGGGGAGCTGTTTTTT. It translates to CATSVGRLLVIAGELFF.